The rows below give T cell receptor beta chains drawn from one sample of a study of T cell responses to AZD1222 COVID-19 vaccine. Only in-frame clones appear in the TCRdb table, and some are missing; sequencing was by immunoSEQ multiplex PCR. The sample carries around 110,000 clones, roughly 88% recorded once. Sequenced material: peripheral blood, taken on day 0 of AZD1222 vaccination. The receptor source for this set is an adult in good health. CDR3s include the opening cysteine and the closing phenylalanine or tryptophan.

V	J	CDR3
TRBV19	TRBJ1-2	CASSQTQYRDRVGGYTF
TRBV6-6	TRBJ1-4	CASSYRGANEKLFF
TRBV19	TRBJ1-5	CASQPDSNQPQHF
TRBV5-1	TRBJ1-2	CASSLVRHGYTF
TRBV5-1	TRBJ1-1	CASSAGTSGTEAFF
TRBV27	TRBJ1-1	CASSSAAGRTNTEAFF
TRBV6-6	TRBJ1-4	CASSYSWGEVLFF
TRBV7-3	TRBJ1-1	CASSSQGDTEAFF
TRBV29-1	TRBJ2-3	CSVLFAGETQYF
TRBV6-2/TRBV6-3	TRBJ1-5	CASSYADRRAQPQHF
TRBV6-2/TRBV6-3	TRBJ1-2	CASSYQTGPYGYTF
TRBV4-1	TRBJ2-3	CASSLTTSASTDTQYF
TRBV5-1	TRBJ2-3	CASSLASKITDTQYF
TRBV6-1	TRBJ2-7	CASSARLAVSAYEQYF
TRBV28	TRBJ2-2	CASSTPVGHRELFF
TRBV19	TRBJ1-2	CASSIQGQGRYGYTF
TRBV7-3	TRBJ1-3	CASSLAAGDRNTIYF
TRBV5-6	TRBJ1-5	CASSVQGTGSNQPQHF
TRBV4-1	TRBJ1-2	CASSQETTWGIYGYTF
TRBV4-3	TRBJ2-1	CASSPDVGDAEQFF
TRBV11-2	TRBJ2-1	CASSPSLTNLAGKYNEQFF
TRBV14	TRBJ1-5	CASSKNGTESNQPQHF
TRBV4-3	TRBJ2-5	CASSQGGGAGETQYF
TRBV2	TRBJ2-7	CASRHTGTGSGYEQYF
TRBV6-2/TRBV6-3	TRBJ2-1	CASSPLRGIGYNEQFF
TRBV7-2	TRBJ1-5	CASSPISSNQPQHF
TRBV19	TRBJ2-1	CASSTPGLANEQFF
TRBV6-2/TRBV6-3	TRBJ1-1	CASRPPTGQLNTEAFF
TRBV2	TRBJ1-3	CASSEGLARDGNTIYF
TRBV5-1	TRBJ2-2	CASSLAGTRELFF
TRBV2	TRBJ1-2	CASSEVQGSGYTF
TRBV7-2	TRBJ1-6	CASSLEGQINSPLHF
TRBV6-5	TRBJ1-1	CASILDTEAFF
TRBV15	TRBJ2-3	CATSRDFGTSTDTQYF
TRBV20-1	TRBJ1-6	CSASGVRDRVNSPLHF
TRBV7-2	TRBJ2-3	CASSVSGGAADTQYF
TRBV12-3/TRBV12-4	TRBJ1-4	CASKGTGNEKLFF
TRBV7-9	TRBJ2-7	CASSSGTGRYEQYF
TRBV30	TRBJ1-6	CAWSIPGQINSPLHF
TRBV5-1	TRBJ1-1	CASSLGGQLGNTEAFF
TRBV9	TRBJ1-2	CASSATAQGAYYGYTF
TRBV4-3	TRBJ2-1	CASSLDNEQFF
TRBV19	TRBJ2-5	CASRRVAEQETQYF
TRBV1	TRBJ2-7	CTSSQFASGYEQYF
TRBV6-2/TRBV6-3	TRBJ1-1	CASSHRMNTEAFF
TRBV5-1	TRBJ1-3	CASSLGWPERNTIYF
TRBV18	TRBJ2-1	CASSPTGTSGYNEQFF
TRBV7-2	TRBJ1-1	CASSLVGGNTEAFF